The 13 T cell receptor beta chains reported below all come from one sample, sequenced in a study of T-cell memory formation after mild COVID-19. MiXCR was run by TCRdb on the 5' RACE reads, yielding one entry per CDR3 protein. This sample has hundreds of thousands of distinct CDR3 sequences, with around 25% found just once. Sequencing was carried out using PBMCs or a T cell subset sorted from them (not recorded which). These receptor sequences come from an adult woman who had mild COVID-19 (a few samples of this study predate the infection). Cell type and time point are not known.

The J gene is TRBJ1-4, the V gene TRBV7-2; D remains unclear. The CDR3 length is 15 residues. Germline V gives CDR1 SGHTA, CDR2 FQGNSA. The V end lost 5 bases, the J end lost 7 bases, and 17 bases lay between the germline ends. As DNA, the CDR3 is TGTGCCAGCAGCCAAAACTTAGTACGAGGTGAAAAACTGTTTTTT. Its protein product is CASSQNLVRGEKLFF.

The J gene is TRBJ2-7, the V gene TRBV25-1, with D possibly being TRBD2 (5 bases). Trimming took 4 bases from V and 1 from J, leaving 14 bases between them. This CDR3 has 15 amino acids. The germline V gene has CDR1 MGHDK and CDR2 SYGVNS. CDR3: CASSGLEVSSYEQYF. CDR3 coding DNA: TGTGCCAGCAGTGGTCTGGAGGTCAGTTCCTACGAGCAGTACTTC.

This clonotype was recorded a few times. The rearrangement joins TRBV6-1 to TRBJ1-2; D is ambiguous. CDR1 and CDR2 (germline): MNHNS, SASEGT. V lost 10 bases, J lost 2 bases, and 5 bases lay in between. The CDR3 consists of 10 residues. DNA of the CDR3: TGTGCCACCCAGAACTATGGCTACACCTTC. It yields the protein CATQNYGYTF.

The CDR3 spells CASSLPTRQGAYEQYF. CDR3 nucleotides: TGTGCCAGCAGTCTTCCAACCCGACAGGGCGCCTACGAGCAGTACTTC. This rearrangement joins TRBV12-3 or TRBV12-4 to TRBJ2-7; 7 nucleotides line up with TRBD1. The CDR3 has 16 amino acids. V shed 5 bases, J shed 2 bases, and the junction held 12 bases outside the gene matches.

J is TRBJ2-5 and V is TRBV11-2; 7 bases map to TRBD1. The CDR3 loop spans 14 amino acids. With V trimmed by 4 bases and J by 3 bases, 5 bases remained unmatched. Germline V gene lookup returns CDR1 SGHAT and CDR2 FQNNGV. This CDR3 reads CASSSIQGEETQYF. The CDR3 coding sequence is TGTGCCAGCAGCTCGATCCAGGGGGAAGAGACCCAGTACTTC.

Ten or more counts support this clonotype. At one end, the junction sequence differs from germline, possibly due to a read error. The chain links TRBV7-7 to TRBJ2-4; D gene ambiguous. The CDR3 sequence is 14 residues long. CDR1 and CDR2 (germline): SSHAT, FNYEAQ (reference sequence). In nucleotides, the CDR3 is TGTGCTAGCAGCTTAGCCTCAGCCAAAAACATTCAGTACTTC. Its protein is CASSLASAKNIQYF.

The sample holds a few counts of this clonotype. The chain employs TRBV20-1 and TRBJ1-2; no clear D. This CDR3 comprises 14 residues. Trimming cost V 0 bases and J 0 bases, with 8 bases left between them. Germline CDR1 reads DFQATT; CDR2 reads SNEGSKA (reference sequence). DNA for the CDR3: TGCAGTGCTAGAGATCGGGTGGCTAACTATGGCTACACCTTC. Its protein is CSARDRVANYGYTF.

V gene TRBV12-1 combines with J gene TRBJ1-5; TRBD1 is the table's D call, not checked against the DNA. TRBV12-1 is noted as a pseudogene. CDR3 length: 16 residues. In DNA, the CDR3 is TGTGCCAGCAGCCGACGGGGGGTCCCCCCTCAGCAGCCCCAGCATTTT. Translating gives CASSRRGVPPQQPQHF.

This clonotype has only a few counts. One end of the junction fails to match germline, which may point to a read error. The chain has TRBV18 and TRBJ1-4; 7 nucleotides agree with TRBD1. CDR1 is KGHSH, CDR2 LQKENI, per germline. The CDR3 contains 15 residues. As DNA, the CDR3 is TGTGCCAGCTCGCCACGACAGGGACAAATTGAAAAACTGTTTTTT. Its protein product is CASSPRQGQIEKLFF.

This clonotype was detected ten times or more. In nucleotides, the CDR3 is TGTGCCAGCAGCAGACAGGTCGATACGCAGTATTTT. Residues: CASSRQVDTQYF. This chain connects TRBV7-9 to TRBJ2-3; tentative D call: TRBD1 (6 bases). The CDR3 has 12 amino acids. The germline CDR1 and CDR2 sequences are SEHNR and FQNEAQ (reference sequence). V lost 5 bases to trimming and J lost 6 bases, with 9 bases between them.

The chain employs TRBV6-5 and TRBJ2-7; D not resolved. CDR3 length: 15 residues. The V gene's germline CDR1 is MNHEY and CDR2 SVGAGI. Between the trimmed V and J ends, which lost 3 bases and 1 base, there was a span of 13 bases. The CDR3 coding sequence is TGTGCCAGCAGTTATAAATTCCCTCCGTCCTACGAGCAGTACTTC. Protein: CASSYKFPPSYEQYF.

The chain recombines TRBV27 with TRBJ1-5; 8 nucleotides match TRBD1. V was clipped by 5 bases and J by 7 bases; unmatched bases: 10. Germline V gene data show CDR1 as MNHEY and CDR2 as SMNVEV (reference sequence). The length of the CDR3 is 15 residues. The CDR3 DNA reads TGTGCCAGCAGTCCCGACAGGGGCGGGGGGCAGCCCCAGCATTTT. Translated: CASSPDRGGGQPQHF.

V and J are TRBV20-1 and TRBJ2-4; 11 bases fit TRBD2. V lost 6 bases, J lost 0 bases, and 4 bases stayed unmatched. This CDR3 spans 15 amino acids. Looked up from germline, CDR1 is DFQATT and CDR2 is SNEGSKA (reference sequence). CDR3 sequence (DNA): TGCAGTGCCATTGGACTAGCGGGAGCCAAAAACATTCAGTACTTC. As protein: CSAIGLAGAKNIQYF.